This T cell receptor beta chain was sequenced in a study of shared clonotypes between healthy human individuals (TCRdb year 2020). General notes on the study: The cohort included a few men and a couple of women between 18 and 49 years of age. For each donor, CD4 naive and CD4 memory were each given three plates, CD8 naive was given two plates, and CD8 memory was given one plate. To estimate repertoire size and how much clonotype sharing occurs between individuals, the study deeply sequenced the blood TCR repertoires of about 5 healthy adults. Libraries were prepared and TCR repertoires were sequenced by different laboratories using diverse techniques, in order to increase sequencing depth and limit assay-specific biases. Leukapheresis yielded between about 0.8 and 9.5 billion PBMCs per donor. The study at large found these results: Across a handful of donors, 5% to 6% of naive CD4, more than 3% of naive CD8, about 2.3% of memory CD4, and roughly 0.41% of memory CD8 clonotypes were shared. Higher generation probabilities were observed for clonotypes shared by all four sorted-subset donors than for non-shared clonotypes. The genetic and exposure-history diversity represented was limited by the small number of donors. Sampling was restricted to blood, and TCR repertoires in tissue are likely to differ from TCR repertoires in blood. Based on pairwise subsampling, the degree of clonotype sharing among donors was expected to be affected by sequencing depth. Rarefaction of sorted-subset datasets indicated incomplete sequencing despite the large sequencing depth. Naive subsets generally had larger estimated clonotype richness than memory subsets did.

Healthy HIV-negative adults with no recently reported acute infections or vaccinations were included as donors. Every donor was a Caucasian adult living in Nashville, Tennessee, USA. CD4+ T cells were enriched by magnetic negative selection, after which naive cells were positively selected on CD45RA and the negative fraction was taken as the memory subset. Blood was obtained by leukapheresis, after which PBMCs were separated by Ficoll-Histopaque density gradient centrifugation and cryopreserved in liquid nitrogen vapor phase. Analytical flow cytometry was used to check the purity and quantity of every magnetically sorted T cell population. Genomic DNA was isolated from each sorted fraction and quantified by UV absorbance on a Nanodrop 2000c. CDR1 SEHNR and CDR2 FQNEAQ are derived from the germline V gene (reference sequence). Trimming at the junction amounts to 3 bases on V and 11 bases on J, and the germline ends lie 12 bases apart. The cysteine opens and the phenylalanine closes a CDR3 of 12 amino acids. Only CDR3 DNA remains: 36 bases, in frame from the first base.

Using the deep immunoSEQ assay, TCR CDR3 regions were amplified from genomic DNA by multiplex PCR. Extracted genomic DNA from each cell subset was distributed evenly across all wells of several immunoSEQ 96-well plates, and each plate was treated as a replicate. Each replicate PCR for sorted subsets received roughly 0.2 ug genomic DNA, equal to about 30,000 T cell genomes. Purified libraries were measured with a Qubit 3.0 fluorometer, size-checked on a Bioanalyzer 2100, and measured again with the KAPA Library Quantification kit. Every immunoSEQ 96-well plate was sequenced on a dedicated single-read 150-cycle Illumina NextSeq 550 flow cell. The paper's processing steps were these. The immunoSEQ output contained only junctional sequences without quality scores, so filtering could not match that applied to full-length reads. Sequences were annotated with PyIR, a Python wrapper for IgBLAST v1.9, and V/J genes and CDR3 were assigned using IMGT germline references. Reads were removed for weak V/J assignments (E-value above 1e-6), missing CDR3, stop codons, out-of-frame junctions, or ambiguous translated residues. A V3J clonotype was defined by an identical inferred V gene, J gene, and CDR3 amino acid sequence. To compute the percentage overlap between repertoires, the number of shared unique clonotypes was divided by the size of the smaller repertoire. Richness of each repertoire was evaluated using RTK rarefaction, the Chao1 estimator, and Recon v2.1 estimates of unobserved clonotypes. OLGA was used to compute generation probabilities for all TCRbeta clonotypes that the gDNA method yielded from a handful of donors. TCRdb carries this immuneACCESS record with in-frame sequences only. Its versions omit some clonotypes, under half of them owing to an unresolved V gene in the studies checked, with the rest unexplained. The D gene and trimming were derived from the DNA, and the V and J assignments and clone size from that table. The sample table holds 1,500,000 or so clones, of which around 98.5% were seen once. The leading ten clones occupy over 0.3% of the sample.

To note about this clone: Its antigen remains unidentified. No much larger clonotype is one base removed from it; base qualities were not supplied.

Specimen: naive CD4+ T cells sorted from blood. Sample cell subset or site, as interpreted from the label and publication: CD45RA+ positively selected. Rearrangement joined TRBV7-9 to TRBJ2-3; possibly the D gene is TRBD1, per 6 matching bases. The sequence was obtained from a man under 40 in good health. The DNA is TGTGCCAGCAGCTTCCAGCAGGGGCGGCAGTATTTT. Its protein is CASSFQQGRQYF.